This entry lists 18 T cell receptor beta chains sequenced from one sample in a study of neurological immune-mediated disorders. TCRdb re-analysed the 5' RACE reads in MiXCR, keeping a single row per CDR3 protein. The table lists roughly 56,000 distinct CDR3 sequences, more than 9.5% of them singletons, with around 1.9% in the top ten. Sequenced sample: PBMCs. All receptors come from a man in his sixties in good health.

This sequence joins TRBV7-6 and TRBJ2-3, with 7 bases fitting TRBD2. CDR1 and CDR2 from the germline V gene are SGHVS and FNYEAQ. The CDR3 runs to 15 residues. Trimming removed 2 bases from V and 3 bases from J; junction bases left unmatched: 5. The DNA for the CDR3 is TGTGCCAGCAGCTTAAACCGCGGGGGTACAGATACGCAGTATTTT. Its protein product is CASSLNRGGTDTQYF.

This clonotype appeared many times. The chain is built from TRBV7-2 and TRBJ1-4; possibly TRBD1 for D (5 bases). V lost 4 bases to trimming and J lost 10 bases, with 13 bases between them. This CDR3 region has 13 residues. Germline V gives CDR1 SGHTA, CDR2 FQGNSA. The CDR3 DNA is TGTGCCAGCAGCTCTGGCGGGGCAACAAAACTGTTTTTT. Translation gives CASSSGGATKLFF.

This clonotype was detected ten times or more. V usage is TRBV2 and J usage is TRBJ1-2, with 8 bases identical to TRBD1. The length of the CDR3 is 14 residues. From germline, CDR1 is SNHLY and CDR2 FYNNEI. V lost 6 bases to trimming and J lost 4 bases; unmatched junction nucleotides: 7. The CDR3 DNA follows: TGTGCCAGCAGGAAAGGACAGGGAAGCTATGGCTACACCTTC. It encodes CASRKGQGSYGYTF.

Regarding this clonotype: One end of the junction varies from germline; a read error may be responsible. The chain couples TRBV5-1 to TRBJ2-1, with 8 bases lining up with TRBD2. The germline V gene encodes CDR1 SGHRS and CDR2 YFSETQ. The CDR3 loop spans 18 amino acids. The CDR3 here is CASSPLGGGPASYNEQFF. The CDR3 nucleotides are TGTGCCAGCAGCCCCTTGGGCGGGGGGCCCGCATCCTACAATGAGCAGTTCTTC.

This clonotype showed up many times. Here the CDR3 reads CASNESPSGNTIYF. The CDR3 nucleotides read TGCGCCAGCAACGAATCGCCGTCTGGAAACACCATATATTTT. The chain has TRBV5-1 and TRBJ1-3; no firm D call. The germline V and J ends were trimmed by 6 bases and 1 base, with 11 bases remaining between them. Germline V lookup: CDR1 SGHRS, CDR2 YFSETQ. The CDR3 runs 14 residues. Variable domain in full (rest from reference TRBV5-1 and TRBJ1-3): KAGVTQTPRYLIKTRGQQVTLSCSPISGHRSVSWYQQTPGQGLQFLFEYFSETQRNKGNFPGRFSGRQFSNSRSEMNVSTLELGDSALYLCASNESPSGNTIYFGEGSWLTVV.

Details on this clonotype: A much larger clone lies one base from this, so it may be a read error. The chain links TRBV20-1 to TRBJ2-2; D possibly corresponds to TRBD1 (6 bases). The CDR3 spans 16 residues. Germline-derived CDR1 and CDR2 are DFQATT and SNEGSKA (reference sequence). Written as DNA, the CDR3 is TGCAGTGCTAGAGTGAGAGGGGCTTGGGACACCGTGGAGCTGTTTTTT. Protein: CSARVRGAWDTVELFF.

This clonotype was seen repeatedly, ten times or more. The V gene is TRBV5-1, the J gene TRBJ1-4; 7 bases align to TRBD1. The germline V gene has CDR1 SGHRS and CDR2 YFSETQ. V lost 4 bases and J lost 7; bases outside the gene matches: 7. The CDR3 runs to 14 residues. The CDR3 region has the DNA TGCGCCAGCAGCCCTACAGGGGCGGGTGAAAAACTGTTTTTT. This translates into CASSPTGAGEKLFF.

This clonotype was detected many times. The J gene is TRBJ1-2, the V gene TRBV7-2, with D tentatively TRBD1 (5 bases). This CDR3 contains 15 residues. V lost 1 base to trimming and J lost 3 bases, with 12 bases between them. Germline lookup yields CDR1 SGHTA and CDR2 FQGNSA. CDR3 loop: CASSLGPGSYYGYTF. The DNA of the CDR3 is TGTGCCAGCAGCTTAGGCCCAGGGAGCTACTATGGCTACACCTTC.

This clonotype was found many times. The V gene is TRBV15, the J gene TRBJ2-5, with D unresolved. This CDR3 is 14 amino acids long. With 0 bases removed from V and 0 bases from J, the gap between germline ends came to 5 bases. Germline CDR1 and CDR2: LNHNV and YYDKDF (reference sequence). The CDR3 region is CATSRERYQETQYF. The CDR3 coding sequence is TGTGCCACCAGCAGAGAAAGGTACCAAGAGACCCAGTACTTC. Filled out from reference TRBV15 and TRBJ2-5, the complete variable domain reads DAMVIQNPRYQVTQFGKPVTLSCSQTLNHNVMYWYQQKSSQAPKLLFHYYDKDFNNEADTPDNFQSRRPNTSFCFLDIRSPGLGDTAMYLCATSRERYQETQYFGPGTRLLVL.

This clonotype was found many times. The chain is built from TRBV12-3 or TRBV12-4 and TRBJ2-3; D gene unclear. The CDR3 has 13 amino acids. V was shortened by 6 bases and J by 4 bases, with 11 bases between the two germline ends. This CDR3 reads CASSPRSADTQYF. CDR3 nucleotide sequence: TGTGCCAGCAGCCCCCGTAGTGCAGATACGCAGTATTTT.

This clonotype was counted at least ten times. This sequence joins TRBV7-2 and TRBJ1-4; D gene uncertain. Germline-derived CDR1 and CDR2 are SGHTA and FQGNSA. The CDR3 is 15 residues long. Trimming removed 4 bases from V and 0 bases from J, with 9 bases in between. The DNA for the CDR3 is TGTGCCAGCAGCTATTCCGGCGCAACTAATGAAAAACTGTTTTTT. It encodes CASSYSGATNEKLFF.

This clonotype was observed at least ten times. The V and J genes are TRBV24-1 and TRBJ2-7; D is ambiguous. The CDR3 runs to 11 residues. With 0 bases removed from V and 5 bases from J, the gap between germline ends came to 1 base. Germline V gives CDR1 KGHDR, CDR2 SFDVKD. The DNA of the CDR3 is TGTGCCACCAGTGATTTGGACGAGCAGTACTTC. Residues: CATSDLDEQYF.

The chain recombines TRBV5-1 with TRBJ2-5; D may be TRBD2 (6 bases). CDR1 is SGHRS and CDR2 is YFSETQ in the germline V gene. V lost 0 bases and J lost 1, with 13 bases in between. The CDR3 is 16 amino acids. CDR3 in amino acids: CASSLGVTSAQETQYF. The CDR3 nucleotides are TGCGCCAGCAGCTTGGGGGTGACTAGTGCCCAAGAGACCCAGTACTTC.

This clonotype came up many times. The rearrangement joins TRBV3-1 to TRBJ2-7; D is possibly TRBD2 (5 bases). V was trimmed by 4 bases and J by 2 bases, leaving 9 bases between them. Germline CDR1 and CDR2: LGHDT and YNNKEL (reference sequence). This CDR3 has 13 amino acids. This CDR3 reads CASSREGAYEQYF. DNA of the CDR3: TGTGCCAGCAGCCGCGAGGGCGCCTACGAGCAGTACTTC.

This clonotype was seen many times. The V call is TRBV12-3 or TRBV12-4, the J call TRBJ1-5; 9 positions agree with TRBD1. This CDR3 has 18 amino acids. After removal of 1 base from V and 0 bases from J, the junction contained 7 bases not matched to a gene. The DNA of the CDR3 is TGTGCCAGCAGTTTAGGGGACAGGGTCCGCTTTAGCAATCAGCCCCAGCATTTT. Protein sequence: CASSLGDRVRFSNQPQHF.

V usage is TRBV11-1 and J usage is TRBJ1-1; TRBD1 might be the D (5 bases). This CDR3 is 15 amino acids long. Germline V gives CDR1 SGHAT, CDR2 FQDESV (reference sequence). V lost 2 bases and J 0 bases, leaving 10 bases between the germline ends. Written as DNA, the CDR3 is TGTGCCAGCAGCTTATCCGAGGGGATGAACACTGAAGCTTTCTTT. Its protein is CASSLSEGMNTEAFF.

This clonotype was seen many times. The chain uses TRBV20-1 and TRBJ1-6; TRBD1 matches at 10 bases. V shed 0 bases, J shed 9 bases, and the junction held 2 bases outside the gene matches. This CDR3 has 14 amino acids. The germline gives CDR1 DFQATT, CDR2 SNEGSKA (reference sequence). The CDR3 DNA follows: TGCAGTGCTAGAGATGACAGGGGGCTTTCACCCCTCCACTTT. This codes for CSARDDRGLSPLHF.

This clonotype showed up many times. The CDR3 region is CATMGQEGPQHF. CDR3 bases: TGTGCCACCATGGGACAGGAGGGGCCCCAGCATTTT. This chain joins TRBV6-1 and TRBJ1-5, with 8 bases that match TRBD1. This CDR3 region has 12 residues. CDR1 is MNHNS, CDR2 SASEGT, per germline. J gave up 9 bases and V 10 bases, and 8 bases lay outside the gene matches.